The present T cell receptor (beta chain) was sequenced within a study of Ad26.COV2.S vaccination and SARS-CoV-2 variants. Overall study context: A COV1001 Ad26.COV2.S trial-arm participant provided the sample. Ad26.COV2.S shots went into the muscle once or twice, 56 days apart.

Treatment given: roughly 19 received Ad26.COV2.S at low or high dose, single or two shots; roughly five received placebo; per-sample allocation not given. The investigators took samples on day 63 after the first vaccine or placebo injection. V lost 4 bases, J lost 8 bases, and 12 bases lay in between. The CDR3 is made up of 13 amino acids. Germline V gene lookup returns CDR1 KGHSH and CDR2 LQKENI. Data came from immunoSEQ multiplex PCR; TCRdb stores just in-frame clones and leaves some out. Here the sample spans a few hundred thousand clones, about 91% being singletons. The J gene is TRBJ2-1, the V gene TRBV18, with D unresolved. The sequenced sample was peripheral blood, obtained in a trial of Ad26.COV2.S vaccine versus placebo. The TCR was taken from a person aged 18-60 years who received the Ad26.COV2.S COVID-19 vaccine or a placebo. Here the CDR3 reads CASSRLSGYEQFF. In DNA form, the CDR3 reads TGTGCCAGCTCACGGCTATCCGGCTATGAGCAGTTCTTC.